A single T cell receptor (beta chain) is shown here with its context. This entry belongs to a study of cytomegalovirus exposure and HLA in healthy donors. Only in-frame clones appear in the TCRdb table, and some are missing; sequencing was by immunoSEQ multiplex PCR. The table lists around 300,000 clones, roughly 87% of them singletons. V was trimmed by 7 bases and J by 4 bases, leaving 7 bases between them. This CDR3 is built from 11 residues. CDR1 and CDR2 (germline): MDHEN, SYDVKM. The chain is built from TRBV28 and TRBJ1-1; a weak D match, TRBD1 (6 bases). The clonotype originates from a woman aged 25 to 39 in good health and CMV-seropositive. Source material: PBMCs. The CDR3 is CASKGGTEAFF. DNA of the CDR3: TGTGCCAGCAAGGGGGGCACTGAAGCTTTCTTT.